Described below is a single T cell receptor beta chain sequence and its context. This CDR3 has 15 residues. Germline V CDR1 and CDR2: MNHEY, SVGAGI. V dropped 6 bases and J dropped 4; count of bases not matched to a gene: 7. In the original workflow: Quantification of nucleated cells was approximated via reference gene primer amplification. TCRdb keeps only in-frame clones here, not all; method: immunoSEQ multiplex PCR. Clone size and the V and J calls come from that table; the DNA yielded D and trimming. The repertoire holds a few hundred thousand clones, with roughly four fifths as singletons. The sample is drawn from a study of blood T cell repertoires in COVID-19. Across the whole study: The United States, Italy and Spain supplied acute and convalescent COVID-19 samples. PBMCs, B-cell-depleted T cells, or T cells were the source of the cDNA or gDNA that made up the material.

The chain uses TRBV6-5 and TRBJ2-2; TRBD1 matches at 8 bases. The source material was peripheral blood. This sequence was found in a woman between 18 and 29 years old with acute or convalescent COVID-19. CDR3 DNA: TGTGCCAGCAGGGACAGGGTAGAGAGCACCGGGGAGCTGTTTTTT. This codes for CASRDRVESTGELFF.